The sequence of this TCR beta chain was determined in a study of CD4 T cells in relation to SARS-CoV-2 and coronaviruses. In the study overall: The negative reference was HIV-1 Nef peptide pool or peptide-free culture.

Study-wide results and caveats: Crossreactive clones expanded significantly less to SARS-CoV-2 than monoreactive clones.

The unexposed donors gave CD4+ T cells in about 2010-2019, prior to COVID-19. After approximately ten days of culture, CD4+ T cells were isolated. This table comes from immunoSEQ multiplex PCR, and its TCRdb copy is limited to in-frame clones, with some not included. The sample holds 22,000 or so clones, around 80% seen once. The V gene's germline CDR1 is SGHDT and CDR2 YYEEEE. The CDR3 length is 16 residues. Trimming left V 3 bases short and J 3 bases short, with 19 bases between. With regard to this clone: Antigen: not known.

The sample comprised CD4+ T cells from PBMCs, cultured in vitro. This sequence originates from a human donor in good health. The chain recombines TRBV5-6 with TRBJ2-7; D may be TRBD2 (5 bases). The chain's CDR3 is CASSWRLSGSRYEQYF. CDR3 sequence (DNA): TGTGCCAGCAGCTGGCGGTTGAGCGGTAGCCGCTACGAGCAGTACTTC.